The following is a T cell receptor (beta chain) sequence with its context. Its matching antigen is unknown. The sample originates from a study of cytomegalovirus exposure and HLA in healthy donors. The overall study: The approximately 130 validation repertoires matched the 666 first-cohort repertoires in platform, a later analysis reported.

Points from the study as a whole: In vitro, three CMV-associated chains proved specific for CMV antigens. The listing of 150 or so TCR beta chains classed them as cytomegalovirus-associated.

Only in-frame clones appear in the TCRdb table, and some are missing; sequencing was by immunoSEQ multiplex PCR. Among 250,000 to 400,000 clones, roughly 86% were seen once, and the ten largest hold around 1%. CDR1 and CDR2 (germline): SGHRS, YFSETQ. The CDR3 is made up of 15 amino acids. The germline V and J ends were trimmed by 0 bases and 0 bases, with 7 bases remaining between them. The clonotype comes from a man aged 25 to 45 in good health and CMV-seronegative. The gene calls are TRBV5-1 and TRBJ1-3; D is unresolved. Sequenced sample: PBMCs. The CDR3 region is CASSLGGNSGNTIYF. The CDR3 bases are TGCGCCAGCAGCTTGGGCGGTAACTCTGGAAACACCATATATTTT.